The 30 T cell receptor beta chains listed next were all sequenced from one sample in a study of T-cell memory formation after mild COVID-19. TCRdb ran MiXCR on the 5' RACE reads and lists one entry per CDR3 protein. The sample carries 400,000 to 500,000 distinct CDR3 sequences, approximately 24% recorded once. Sequencing was done on a sample of PBMCs or a T cell subset sorted from them (not recorded which). These receptors all come from an adult woman who had mild COVID-19 (a few samples of this study predate the infection). Cell type and time point are not known.

This chain uses TRBV4-3 with TRBJ2-1; D is unclear. Germline CDR1 and CDR2: LGHNA and YSLEER. The CDR3 totals 14 residues. V shed 3 bases and J shed 3 bases, with 9 bases lying between them. CDR3 coding DNA: TGCGCCAGCAGCCATGGACCCCACTACAATGAGCAGTTCTTC. It yields the protein CASSHGPHYNEQFF.

The rearrangement links TRBV20-1 to TRBJ2-7, with a weak D call TRBD1 (5 bases). The CDR3 runs to 14 residues. The V end was cut by 4 bases, the J end by 0 bases, with 13 bases between. CDR1 and CDR2 from the germline V gene are DFQATT and SNEGSKA (reference sequence). CDR3 in DNA: TGCAGTGCTAAGACAGCATTTAACTCCTACGAGCAGTACTTC. This encodes CSAKTAFNSYEQYF.

V usage is TRBV10-3 and J usage is TRBJ1-5; 9 bases are shared with TRBD1. Unmatched junction bases numbered 8, after V lost 4 bases and J lost 7 bases. The CDR3 sequence is 15 residues long. Germline CDR1 reads ENHRY; CDR2 reads SYGVKD. This CDR3 is CAISGGQGEDQPQHF. The DNA for the CDR3 is TGTGCCATCAGTGGGGGACAGGGTGAAGACCAGCCCCAGCATTTT.

This clonotype came up a few times. The rearrangement links TRBV7-9 to TRBJ2-1; 8 bases match TRBD2. This CDR3 has 14 amino acids. The germline V gene encodes CDR1 SEHNR and CDR2 FQNEAQ (reference sequence). V lost 5 bases and J lost 7; bases outside the gene matches: 7. The CDR3 region is CASSPLSGENEQFF. CDR3 nucleotides: TGTGCCAGCAGCCCTCTTAGCGGGGAGAATGAGCAGTTCTTC.

The chain combines TRBV20-1 with TRBJ2-5; D call uncertain. Between the trimmed V and J ends, which lost 3 bases and 4 bases, there was a span of 18 bases. The CDR3 is made up of 15 amino acids. CDR1 and CDR2 (germline): DFQATT, SNEGSKA (reference sequence). The CDR3: CSASAVSLWGETQYF. The CDR3 nucleotides are TGCAGTGCTAGCGCGGTGAGCCTGTGGGGAGAGACCCAGTACTTC.

The J gene is TRBJ2-3, the V gene TRBV7-8, with TRBD2 matching over 10 bases. Germline V gives CDR1 SGHVS, CDR2 FQNEAQ. This CDR3 spans 17 amino acids. V lost 6 bases and J lost 2; bases outside the gene matches: 11. CDR3 DNA sequence: TGTGCCAGCAGGGTTAGCGGGGGGCCGGTCCCCACAGATACGCAGTATTTT. The encoded protein is CASRVSGGPVPTDTQYF.

This chain uses TRBV5-1 with TRBJ1-1, with D possibly TRBD1 on 6 matching bases. V was cut by 0 bases and J by 6 bases, with 15 bases left in between. The CDR3 is 15 amino acids. Germline-derived CDR1 and CDR2 are SGHRS and YFSETQ. The CDR3 DNA reads TGCGCCAGCAGCTTGGTTTGGTCAGGGGTCCCTGAAGCTTTCTTT. This translates into CASSLVWSGVPEAFF.

The chain uses TRBV12-3 or TRBV12-4 and TRBJ2-7; 8 nucleotides line up with TRBD2. CDR3 length: 15 amino acids. The junction had 7 bases not matched to a gene; V was cut back by 3 bases and J by 3 bases. The CDR3 region has the DNA TGTGCCAGCAGTTTCGGGCTAGCGGGTTTCTACGAGCAGTACTTC. Translated: CASSFGLAGFYEQYF.

This clonotype was counted between two and nine times. The rearrangement joins TRBV6-6 to TRBJ1-4; D call uncertain. V lost 2 bases and J 0 bases, leaving 4 bases between the germline ends. The CDR3 is 14 residues long. Germline values: CDR1 MNHNY, CDR2 SVGAGI (reference sequence). As DNA, the CDR3 is TGTGCCAGCAGTTACAGGGCAACTAATGAAAAACTGTTTTTT. It is translated as CASSYRATNEKLFF.

The V gene is TRBV12-3 or TRBV12-4, the J gene TRBJ2-7, with 12 bases fitting TRBD2. The CDR3 is 15 residues long. J was trimmed by 2 bases and V by 6 bases; bases with no gene match: 5. The CDR3 spells CASRLGTSGPYEQYF. The CDR3 region has the DNA TGTGCCAGCAGACTCGGGACTAGCGGGCCCTACGAGCAGTACTTC.

With respect to this clonotype: The germline gene is not matched at one end of the junction; a read error may be the cause. This rearrangement joins TRBV7-7 to TRBJ2-1; 7 bases match TRBD2. Germline V gene lookup returns CDR1 SSHAT and CDR2 FNYEAQ (reference sequence). The CDR3 is 14 residues long. This CDR3 is CASSLGGLDNEQFF. The CDR3 bases are TGTGCTAGCAGCTTAGGAGGACTAGACAATGAGCAGTTCTTC.

This clonotype occurred a few times. The rearrangement uses TRBV5-4 and TRBJ2-5, with D perhaps matching TRBD2 (5 bases). The germline CDR1 and CDR2 sequences are SGHNT and YYREEE (reference sequence). With 4 bases removed from V and 5 bases from J, the gap between germline ends came to 15 bases. The CDR3 is made up of 14 amino acids. The chain's CDR3 is CASSPPGPGETQYF. CDR3 coding DNA: TGTGCCAGCAGCCCACCAGGCCCGGGGGAGACCCAGTACTTC.

CDR3 coding DNA: TGTGCCAGCAGCCCCGCGTCGGGGGCGGACACCGGGGAGCTGTTTTTT. Its translation: CASSPASGADTGELFF. The rearrangement links TRBV6-6 to TRBJ2-2; tentatively, D is TRBD1 or TRBD2 (6 bases each). Per germline, CDR1 MNHNY and CDR2 SVGAGI (reference sequence). Trimming pared 6 bases from V and 3 bases from J, leaving 17 bases between. The length of the CDR3 is 16 residues.

The gene calls are TRBV4-3 and TRBJ2-1, with 7 nucleotides matching TRBD2. The germline CDR1 and CDR2 sequences are LGHNA and YSLEER. J was trimmed by 7 bases and V by 3 bases; bases with no gene match: 9. The CDR3 length is 15 residues. The CDR3 here is CASSHRPGLKNEQFF. The DNA of the CDR3 is TGCGCCAGCAGCCACAGGCCGGGACTAAAAAATGAGCAGTTCTTC.

V is TRBV7-3 and J is TRBJ1-1, with D perhaps TRBD1 (5 bases). CDR3 size: 13 residues. Trimming stripped 6 bases from V and 3 bases from J, with 11 bases between. Germline loops: CDR1 SGHTA, CDR2 FQGTGA. The DNA for the CDR3 is TGTGCCAGCAGTTACTCCAGGGACACTGAAGCTTTCTTT. Translation gives CASSYSRDTEAFF.

This clonotype was recorded a few times. This chain connects TRBV6-1 to TRBJ2-7; no firm D call. This CDR3 has 14 amino acids. The V gene's germline CDR1 is MNHNS and CDR2 SASEGT. The V end lost 1 base, the J end lost 3 bases, and 10 bases lay between the germline ends. The CDR3 here is CASSEDGAFYEQYF. The CDR3 DNA reads as TGTGCCAGCAGTGAAGACGGAGCCTTCTACGAGCAGTACTTC.

In nucleotides, the CDR3 is TGTGCCAGCAGCTTAGAGTTTGCTAGCGCCGGAGAGACCCAGTACTTC. It encodes CASSLEFASAGETQYF. The V and J genes are TRBV7-8 and TRBJ2-5; a weak D match, TRBD2 (6 bases). CDR1 SGHVS and CDR2 FQNEAQ come from the germline V gene. The CDR3 totals 16 residues. Trimming cost V 1 base and J 4 bases, with 16 bases left between them.

This clonotype has more than one count but fewer than ten. The chain links TRBV7-2 to TRBJ2-1; the match to TRBD2 covers 11 bases. V gave up 1 base and J gave up 6 bases; unmatched junction bases: 2. This CDR3 comprises 15 residues. The germline CDR1 and CDR2 sequences are SGHTA and FQGNSA. The CDR3 loop reads CASSLGGLAGNEQFF. The CDR3 nucleotides read TGTGCCAGCAGCTTAGGAGGACTAGCGGGCAATGAGCAGTTCTTC.

This clonotype was seen a handful of times. CDR3 amino acids: CASSVGPQNTEAFF. The CDR3, as DNA: TGTGCCAGCAGCGTGGGGCCACAGAACACTGAAGCTTTCTTT. The V and J genes are TRBV11-2 and TRBJ1-1, with a weak D call TRBD1 (5 bases). CDR1 and CDR2 from the germline V gene are SGHAT and FQNNGV. Trimming took 5 bases from V and 1 from J, leaving 11 bases between them. This CDR3 spans 14 amino acids.

This clonotype was counted at least ten times. The V call is TRBV11-3, the J call TRBJ2-5; D is uncertain. Germline values: CDR1 SGHNT, CDR2 YENEEA. The CDR3 runs 13 residues. V was shortened by 5 bases and J by 5 bases, with 12 bases between the two germline ends. The CDR3 loop reads CASSPHGTETQYF. CDR3 nucleotides: TGTGCCAGCAGCCCGCACGGCACGGAGACCCAGTACTTC.

The chain combines TRBV2 with TRBJ2-5, with a possible D match to TRBD2 (6 bases). The CDR3 spans 17 residues. The germline V gene encodes CDR1 SNHLY and CDR2 FYNNEI. Trimming pared 4 bases from V and 4 bases from J, leaving 22 bases between. The CDR3 here is CASSVTSTMGLGETQYF. CDR3 nucleotide sequence: TGTGCCAGCAGTGTCACTAGCACGATGGGTCTCGGAGAGACCCAGTACTTC.

This clonotype has only a few counts. V and J are TRBV7-9 and TRBJ2-7; D is tentatively TRBD1 or TRBD2 (5 bases each). Germline lookup yields CDR1 SEHNR and CDR2 FQNEAQ (reference sequence). Trimming pared 7 bases from V and 7 bases from J, leaving 23 bases between. This CDR3 comprises 15 residues. CDR3 sequence (DNA): TGTGCCAGCACCCCAAATTGGCAGGGAGTTAGAGAGCAGTACTTC. It translates to CASTPNWQGVREQYF. Supplemented by reference TRBV7-9 and TRBJ2-7, the full variable domain reads DTGVSQNPRHKITKRGQNVTFRCDPISEHNRLYWYRQTLGQGPEFLTYFQNEAQLEKSRLLSDRFSAERPKGSFSTLEIQRTEQGDSAMYLCASTPNWQGVREQYFGPGTRLTVT.

This clonotype was picked up a small number of times. V usage is TRBV4-2 and J usage is TRBJ2-3, with 8 bases matching TRBD2. Germline V gene lookup returns CDR1 LGHNA and CDR2 YNFKEQ. Germline trimming cut 0 bases from V and 4 bases from J; bases unmatched to any gene: 6. The CDR3 loop spans 16 amino acids. CDR3 residues: CASSQDRGGGADTQYF. CDR3 DNA sequence: TGTGCCAGCAGCCAAGATCGGGGGGGGGGCGCAGATACGCAGTATTTT.

This clonotype was counted between two and nine times. J is TRBJ2-1 and V is TRBV7-8; the D is unclear. The CDR3 runs 13 residues. Germline assignment: CDR1 SGHVS and CDR2 FQNEAQ. Trimming left V 4 bases short and J 5 bases short, with 9 bases between. The DNA for the CDR3 is TGTGCCAGCAGCTCCGACCCTGACAATGAGCAGTTCTTC. Translated: CASSSDPDNEQFF.

The chain recombines TRBV5-1 with TRBJ2-3, with 8 bases that match TRBD2. This CDR3 is 16 amino acids long. Germline V gives CDR1 SGHRS, CDR2 YFSETQ. V shed 2 bases and J 0 bases; nucleotides not matched to a gene: 5. The CDR3: CASSFLSGGSTDTQYF. CDR3 DNA: TGCGCCAGCAGCTTTCTCAGCGGGGGAAGCACAGATACGCAGTATTTT.

This chain links TRBV4-1 with TRBJ1-2; D uncertain. V lost 2 bases and J lost 0, with 19 bases in between. The CDR3 extends over 18 amino acids. The germline V gene encodes CDR1 MGHRA and CDR2 YSYEKL. CDR3 amino acids: CASSQIGRASKANYGYTF. CDR3 sequence (DNA): TGCGCCAGCAGCCAAATCGGTAGGGCGTCAAAAGCTAACTATGGCTACACCTTC.

This clonotype was found a few times. The chain combines TRBV4-3 with TRBJ2-1; no reliable D call. V lost 1 base and J 7 bases, leaving 8 bases between the germline ends. The CDR3 runs 13 residues. Per the germline V gene, CDR1 is LGHNA and CDR2 is YSLEER. The CDR3 sequence: CASSQVVANEQFF. The DNA of the CDR3 is TGCGCCAGCAGCCAAGTCGTGGCAAATGAGCAGTTCTTC.

This clonotype was seen a few times. The chain couples TRBV30 to TRBJ1-5, with D possibly TRBD1 on 5 matching bases. This CDR3 is built from 13 residues. V was shortened by 2 bases and J by 7 bases, with 12 bases between the two germline ends. Germline CDR1 is GTSNPN and CDR2 is SVGIG (reference sequence). The CDR3 loop is CAWSYRGDQPQHF. The CDR3 DNA reads TGTGCCTGGAGTTACCGGGGGGACCAGCCCCAGCATTTT.

This clonotype was seen a handful of times. The genes are TRBV5-1 and TRBJ2-1; the match to TRBD1 covers 8 bases. The CDR3 is 15 amino acids. The germline CDR1 and CDR2 sequences are SGHRS and YFSETQ. J was trimmed by 8 bases and V by 2 bases; bases with no gene match: 9. The CDR3, as DNA: TGCGCCAGCAGCTTCCAGGGGGCGAGCCGCGATGAGCAGTTCTTC. This codes for CASSFQGASRDEQFF.

This clonotype was counted a few times. The chain couples TRBV18 to TRBJ1-4; 9 bases are shared with TRBD1. Unmatched junction bases numbered 3, after V lost 0 bases and J lost 7 bases. CDR1 and CDR2 from the germline V gene are KGHSH and LQKENI. The CDR3 is 15 amino acids. The CDR3 region has the DNA TGTGCCAGCTCACCACCGAGGGACAGGGCTGAAAAACTGTTTTTT. It yields the protein CASSPPRDRAEKLFF.